This paragraph covers one T cell receptor beta chain sequence. The antigen it recognizes is unknown. No base quality information exists; no much larger clone differs at one position. Library preparation used 5' RACE. Sequencing was performed on an Illumina HiSeq 2500. The second PCR ran for about 6 to 12 cycles and used a J-beta primer mix along with a sample-barcoded 5' primer. A template-switch 5' adaptor carrying 12 random nucleotides introduced a unique molecular identifier onto each TCR beta cDNA molecule. Each sample yielded at least 2.5 million CDR3-containing paired-end reads. First-strand cDNA was synthesized from all RNA with the Mint cDNA synthesis kit, primed by a TRBC-specific oligonucleotide. Following uracil-DNA glycosylase treatment, all cDNA underwent a first 18-cycle PCR with the universal primers M1SS and BC2_uni_R. The paper's processing steps were these. Normalization of each sample was performed by random selection of 1 million high-quality reads, each carrying a distinct molecular identifier. Reads sharing molecular identifiers were discarded rather than binned into consensus sequences. CDR3 identification, clonotype clustering and error correction used MiTCR with a Q25 quality threshold and the strictest error-elimination algorithm. A nonparametric unseen species model with Euler transformation was used to estimate lower-bound total TCR beta diversity. TCRdb reran the public reads through fastp at Q25 and MiXCR, keeping productive beta chains. For every CDR3 protein sequence, its rows merge into one entry that carries the most common genes and DNA. TCRdb's processing, not the authors', yielded these V and J calls. This sample comprises some 860,000 distinct CDR3 sequences, approximately 60% of them detected only once. Roughly 24% of the sample goes to the ten largest clones.

This entry comes from a study of blood T cells in healthy people across ages (dated by TCRdb to the mid-2010s). The study in broad terms: In model experiments, template switching captured about one uniquely barcoded TCR beta cDNA molecule for every two T cells. Donors were grouped into four age groups: young (average roughly 16 years), middle-aged (over 35), aged (around 66) and long-lived (around 80). The study analyzed two additional independent replicas of 1 million unique cDNA reads from the same blood draw for two donors, one aged 18 to 29 and one aged 80 or older. To avoid experimental bias, donors of different ages were distributed randomly across sequencing lanes. To track age-related changes in TCR beta repertoire diversity, the study relied on deep sequencing normalized with unique cDNA molecular identifiers. Study-wide conclusions, independent of this receptor: Since profiling was done on bulk unsorted PBMCs, naive and antigen-experienced compartments could not be conclusively compared. Because the CMV infection status of the donors was unknown, age-related changes in expanded clonotypes may potentially have been confounded. Estimates of total diversity based on one million sequenced T cells were regarded as lower bounds and as underestimates. Observed TCR beta diversity per million T cells fell roughly linearly with age, and a significant reduction was already apparent by age approximately 40. A strong correlation was found between observed TCR beta diversity and the percentage of naive T cells measured by flow cytometry. Compared with the aged group, the long-lived group had more naive CD4+ T cells, fewer expanded clones and increased TCR diversity, suggesting age selection.

Donors were around 37 systemically healthy Caucasian individuals from Russia aged about 6 to 100 years. Each donor gave ten milliliters of peripheral blood, drawn into EDTA-treated Vacutainer tubes. PBMCs were isolated by Ficoll-Paque density-gradient centrifugation, with at least 6 million obtained per sample. Trizol reagent was used to extract total RNA from the PBMCs, yielding at least 5.5 micrograms per sample. The percentages of naive CD45RAhigh/CD27high T cells were determined by flow cytometry on a PBMC aliquot from every donor. The receptor comes from a man aged 35 to 55 in good health. Input material: blood.

The DNA sequence is as follows: TGTGCCAGCCAGAGCGGGGCTTCTAGCACAGATACGCAGTATTTT. It translates to CASQSGASSTDTQYF. Rearrangement joined TRBV6-2 or TRBV6-3 to TRBJ2-3, with 7 middle bases fitting TRBD2. The CDR3 has 15 amino acids, counting the end cysteine and phenylalanine. Only the CDR3 portion is preserved as DNA: 45 bases, with reading frame beginning at the first base. According to the germline V gene, CDR1 reads MNHEY and CDR2 reads SVGEGT. Compared with germline, V lacks 8 bases and J lacks 0 bases; bases without a gene match: 8.